This T cell receptor beta chain comes out of a study of T cells after yellow fever vaccination. Study-level findings and limits: Most clones from primary vaccination resurfaced after the booster (about 95% CD4, around 89% CD8).

In the case of this clonotype: Its antigen is still unknown.

The length of the CDR3 is 15 residues. The V end was cut by 5 bases, the J end by 1 base, with 15 bases between. Germline V gives CDR1 SNHLY, CDR2 FYNNEI. Template-switching 5'RACE yielded the TCR cDNA; a universal primer site and UMIs were added in the process. One entry per CDR3 protein results from TCRdb running MiXCR on the 5' RACE reads. The sample lists 500,000 to 700,000 distinct CDR3 sequences; roughly 21% were seen once. The chain joins TRBV2 to TRBJ2-7; D is unresolved. The specimen was PBMCs, collected 15 days after the yellow fever booster vaccination. The receptor's source is a young man who received the YFV17D yellow fever vaccine. The CDR3 nucleotides are TGTGCCAGCAGTTACGGCCTTGGTATTTCCTACGAGCAGTACTTC. It yields the protein CASSYGLGISYEQYF.